Below, 27 T cell receptor beta chains from the same sample are listed, as sequenced in a study of PD-1 blockade in classical Hodgkin lymphoma. Sequencing was performed with immunoSEQ multiplex PCR; in TCRdb, only in-frame clones are kept and a portion is missing. The sample lists roughly 70,000 clones, over 90% occurring once. Time point meaning: newly diagnosed, previously untreated cHL patient sample. The material sequenced was peripheral blood mononuclear cells (PBMCs). These receptors came from a human donor with classical Hodgkin lymphoma.

V is TRBV7-2 and J is TRBJ2-4, with a possible D match to TRBD1 (6 bases). The length of the CDR3 is 16 residues. V was cut by 0 bases and J by 0 bases, with 9 bases left in between. Per the germline V gene, CDR1 is SGHTA and CDR2 is FQGNSA. CDR3 nucleotides: TGTGCCAGCAGCTTAGCGGGGGCCAGAGCCAAAAACATTCAGTACTTC. Translated, it gives CASSLAGARAKNIQYF.

This clone was observed a single time. This chain links TRBV7-2 with TRBJ2-7, with 11 bases identical to TRBD2. Germline V gene data show CDR1 as SGHTA and CDR2 as FQGNSA. Trimming cost V 5 bases and J 3 bases; bases outside gene matches: 6. The CDR3 runs 15 residues. CDR3 amino acids: CASSTTSGDYYEQYF. The DNA for the CDR3 is TGTGCCAGCAGCACGACTAGCGGGGACTACTACGAGCAGTACTTC.

The rearrangement uses TRBV7-2 and TRBJ2-5; D is perhaps TRBD1 (5 bases). CDR3 length equals 15 residues. Trimming left V 3 bases short and J 2 bases short, with 13 bases between. The germline V gene has CDR1 SGHTA and CDR2 FQGNSA. CDR3 nucleotides: TGTGCCAGCAGCTTTGGGGCGACAATACAAGAGACCCAGTACTTC. Amino acid sequence: CASSFGATIQETQYF.

The V call is TRBV5-1, the J call TRBJ1-2, with D hard to call. Trimming shortened V by 3 bases and J by 12 bases, and 12 bases separated the two germline ends. The CDR3 has 11 amino acids. CDR1 is SGHRS and CDR2 is YFSETQ in the germline V gene. CDR3 loop: CASSSPGPNTF. CDR3 nucleotide sequence: TGCGCCAGCAGCTCACCCGGGCCAAACACCTTC.

This rearrangement joins TRBV19 to TRBJ1-2; perhaps TRBD1 as D (5 bases). The CDR3 covers 13 residues. The V end was cut by 3 bases, the J end by 1 base, with 6 bases between. From germline, CDR1 is LNHDA and CDR2 SQIVND (reference sequence). Here the CDR3 reads CASSIQGNYGYTF. CDR3 bases: TGTGCCAGTAGTATCCAGGGTAACTATGGCTACACCTTC.

The CDR3 reads CASSEQGNTGELFF. In DNA form, the CDR3 reads TGTGCCAGCAGTGAGCAGGGGAACACCGGGGAGCTGTTTTTT. V usage is TRBV2 and J usage is TRBJ2-2; tentative D call: TRBD1 (5 bases). V dropped 3 bases and J dropped 1 base, with 6 bases sitting between them. This CDR3 spans 14 amino acids. The V gene's germline CDR1 is SNHLY and CDR2 FYNNEI. The whole variable domain, remainder taken from reference TRBV2 and TRBJ2-2, is EPEVTQTPSHQVTQMGQEVILRCVPISNHLYFYWYRQILGQKVEFLVSFYNNEISEKSEIFDDQFSVERPDGSNFTLKIRSTKLEDSAMYFCASSEQGNTGELFFGEGSRLTVL.

This sequence joins TRBV6-5 and TRBJ2-7; 8 bases match TRBD1. Trimming cost V 4 bases and J 3 bases; bases outside gene matches: 8. The CDR3 consists of 15 residues. From germline, CDR1 is MNHEY and CDR2 SVGAGI. The CDR3 here is CASSFGQGSFYEQYF. In DNA form, the CDR3 reads TGTGCCAGCAGTTTTGGACAGGGCAGTTTCTACGAGCAGTACTTC.

The V gene is TRBV27, the J gene TRBJ2-7, with 9 positions matching TRBD1. V shed 4 bases and J 4 bases; nucleotides not matched to a gene: 8. The CDR3 covers 15 residues. Germline V gene lookup returns CDR1 MNHEY and CDR2 SMNVEV (reference sequence). The CDR3 DNA reads TGTGCCAGCAGTTCAATCAGGGACAGGGAGTACGAGCAGTACTTC. As protein: CASSSIRDREYEQYF.

The V gene is TRBV11-1, the J gene TRBJ1-1; no firm D call. Germline V gives CDR1 SGHAT, CDR2 FQDESV (reference sequence). The CDR3 contains 16 residues. Trimming pared 1 base from V and 7 bases from J, leaving 19 bases between. This CDR3 is CASSLGARVGNFEAFF. CDR3 sequence (DNA): TGTGCCAGCAGCTTAGGAGCCAGAGTGGGGAACTTTGAAGCTTTCTTT. The full variable domain, its missing parts supplied by reference TRBV11-1 and TRBJ1-1, is EAEVAQSPRYKITEKSQAVAFWCDPISGHATLYWYRQILGQGPELLVQFQDESVVDDSQLPKDRFSAERLKGVDSTLKIQPAELGDSAMYLCASSLGARVGNFEAFFGQGTRLTVV.

The CDR3 sequence is CASRIDSNNSPLHF. Written as DNA, the CDR3 is TGCGCCAGCAGGATAGACAGTAATAATTCACCCCTCCACTTT. The V gene is TRBV5-1, the J gene TRBJ1-6, with D tentatively TRBD1 (5 bases). The CDR3 is made up of 14 amino acids. Germline-derived CDR1 and CDR2 are SGHRS and YFSETQ. V shed 5 bases and J shed 5 bases, with 11 bases lying between them.

V is TRBV5-1 and J is TRBJ2-2; 8 nucleotides match TRBD1. V shed 4 bases, J shed 4 bases, and the junction held 9 bases outside the gene matches. Germline V gene sequence: CDR1 SGHRS, CDR2 YFSETQ. The CDR3 has 16 residues. CDR3 region: CASSDLTGDFTGELFF. CDR3 sequence (DNA): TGCGCCAGCAGCGACCTGACAGGGGATTTCACCGGGGAGCTGTTTTTT. Together with reference TRBV5-1 and TRBJ2-2, the CDR3 gives the full variable domain: KAGVTQTPRYLIKTRGQQVTLSCSPISGHRSVSWYQQTPGQGLQFLFEYFSETQRNKGNFPGRFSGRQFSNSRSEMNVSTLELGDSALYLCASSDLTGDFTGELFFGEGSRLTVL.

This clone was seen just once. The gene calls are TRBV19 and TRBJ2-3, with 10 nucleotides matching TRBD2. Germline CDR1 reads LNHDA; CDR2 reads SQIVND (reference sequence). This CDR3 region has 16 residues. J lost 2 bases, V lost 5 bases, and 7 bases had no gene match. The CDR3 region is CASSPLAGVDTDTQYF. DNA of the CDR3: TGTGCCAGTAGTCCTCTAGCGGGGGTTGACACAGATACGCAGTATTTT. Looking up the rest from reference TRBV19 and TRBJ2-3 gives the full variable domain: DGGITQSPKYLFRKEGQNVTLSCEQNLNHDAMYWYRQDPGQGLRLIYYSQIVNDFQKGDIAEGYSVSREKKESFPLTVTSAQKNPTAFYLCASSPLAGVDTDTQYFGPGTRLTVL.

This clone showed up just once. This sequence joins TRBV4-3 and TRBJ2-1, with 8 bases matching TRBD1. The CDR3 runs to 17 residues. The J segment lost 0 bases and the V segment lost 3 bases, leaving 7 bases of the junction unmatched. Germline CDR1 is LGHNA and CDR2 is YSLEER. In DNA form, the CDR3 reads TGCGCCAGCAGCCAGGGTCGACAGGGGTTCTCCTACAATGAGCAGTTCTTC. Encoded protein: CASSQGRQGFSYNEQFF.

This sequence joins TRBV21-1 and TRBJ1-2; TRBD1, the table's D call, lacks a check against the DNA. TRBV21-1 is termed a pseudogene. CDR3 length: 12 residues. The CDR3, as DNA: TGTGCCAGCAGCCGGGACAGGTATGGCTACACCTTC. Its protein is CASSRDRYGYTF.

CDR3 coding DNA: TGTGCCAGCAGCTTGGTAGGGAGGGGGGCACAAGAGACCCAGTACTTC. Its protein product is CASSLVGRGAQETQYF. The chain couples TRBV5-5 to TRBJ2-5, with a possible D match to TRBD2 (7 bases). The CDR3 loop spans 16 amino acids. The germline V gene encodes CDR1 SGHKS and CDR2 YYEKEE (reference sequence). Trimming took 0 bases from V and 2 from J, leaving 14 bases between them.

The chain employs TRBV10-2 and TRBJ1-5; no clear D gene. The germline CDR1 and CDR2 sequences are WSHSY and SAAADI. CDR3 length: 13 amino acids. V was shortened by 3 bases and J by 4 bases, with 7 bases between the two germline ends. DNA of the CDR3: TGCGCCAGCAGTGACGGAGGGAATCAGCCCCAGCATTTT. Encoded protein: CASSDGGNQPQHF.

The J gene is TRBJ2-2, the V gene TRBV27; D call uncertain. Deletions cut 7 bases from V and 0 bases from J, with 9 bases between. Germline values: CDR1 MNHEY, CDR2 SMNVEV (reference sequence). The CDR3 has 14 residues. The CDR3 DNA sequence: TGTGCCAGCAAAGGGTGGGCGAACACCGGGGAGCTGTTTTTT. Translated, it gives CASKGWANTGELFF.

The rearrangement links TRBV18 to TRBJ1-2; 9 bases match TRBD1. The V gene's germline CDR1 is KGHSH and CDR2 LQKENI. The CDR3 contains 17 residues. V shed 1 base and J 6 bases; nucleotides not matched to a gene: 12. CDR3 DNA sequence: TGTGCCAGCTCACCACGGGACAGGGCTGGAGGAGTTAATGGCTACACCTTC. Translated, it gives CASSPRDRAGGVNGYTF.

The chain employs TRBV19 and TRBJ1-5; D call uncertain. Trimming pared 5 bases from V and 1 base from J, leaving 6 bases between. Germline V gives CDR1 LNHDA, CDR2 SQIVND (reference sequence). The CDR3 extends over 13 amino acids. Here the CDR3 reads CASSPTSNQPQHF. The CDR3 DNA reads TGTGCCAGTAGTCCCACGAGCAATCAGCCCCAGCATTTT.

V is TRBV27 and J is TRBJ1-4; 8 bases match TRBD1. This CDR3 is 13 amino acids long. The V gene's germline CDR1 is MNHEY and CDR2 SMNVEV (reference sequence). After removal of 5 bases from V and 7 bases from J, the junction contained 3 bases not matched to a gene. The chain's CDR3 is CASSMTGVEKLFF. The DNA of the CDR3 is TGTGCCAGCAGTATGACAGGGGTTGAAAAACTGTTTTTT. The whole variable domain, filled in from reference TRBV27 and TRBJ1-4, reads EAQVTQNPRYLITVTGKKLTVTCSQNMNHEYMSWYRQDPGLGLRQIYYSMNVEVTDKGDVPEGYKVSRKEKRNFPLILESPSPNQTSLYFCASSMTGVEKLFFGSGTQLSVL.

The chain employs TRBV5-1 and TRBJ2-1, with D possibly being TRBD2 (5 bases). Per germline, CDR1 SGHRS and CDR2 YFSETQ. Trimming took 0 bases from V and 7 from J, leaving 11 bases between them. The CDR3 loop spans 14 amino acids. The CDR3 DNA is TGCGCCAGCAGCTTGGGTCAAGCGGAAAATGAGCAGTTCTTC. This codes for CASSLGQAENEQFF.

This sequence joins TRBV15 and TRBJ2-1; the match to TRBD2 covers 12 bases. The CDR3 loop spans 16 amino acids. V trimming: 5 bases; J trimming: 7 bases; junction bases outside the gene matches: 9. Germline assignment: CDR1 LNHNV and CDR2 YYDKDF (reference sequence). This chain's CDR3 is CATSRTTSGRFNEQFF. The CDR3, as DNA: TGTGCCACCAGCCGCACGACTAGCGGGAGATTTAATGAGCAGTTCTTC.

This chain's CDR3 is CAISGAGVTEAFF. For the CDR3, the DNA is TGTGCCATCAGTGGTGCAGGGGTAACTGAAGCTTTCTTT. The chain couples TRBV10-3 to TRBJ1-1; a possible D gene is TRBD1 (6 bases). The CDR3 is 13 amino acids. Trimming cost V 4 bases and J 5 bases, with 11 bases left between them. Germline V gene data show CDR1 as ENHRY and CDR2 as SYGVKD.

The chain links TRBV5-1 to TRBJ2-3; TRBD2 matches at 11 bases. The length of the CDR3 is 17 residues. The junction had 7 bases not matched to a gene; V was cut back by 0 bases and J by 4 bases. Looked up from germline, CDR1 is SGHRS and CDR2 is YFSETQ. This CDR3 is CASSLASGGPSADTQYF. For the CDR3, the DNA is TGCGCCAGCAGCTTGGCTAGCGGGGGGCCTTCCGCAGATACGCAGTATTTT.

This clone was detected a few times. The chain recombines TRBV10-2 with TRBJ2-2; TRBD1 aligns across 7 bases. The CDR3 runs to 15 residues. The germline V gene encodes CDR1 WSHSY and CDR2 SAAADI. Trimming at V came to 6 bases and at J to 5 bases, leaving 9 bases not matched to a gene. Written as DNA, the CDR3 is TGCGCCAGCAGCCCCACCGGGACAGCTACCGGGGAGCTGTTTTTT. It translates to CASSPTGTATGELFF.

The V and J genes are TRBV2 and TRBJ1-1, with D perhaps matching TRBD1 (6 bases). The CDR3 is 13 residues long. Trimming took off 4 bases at V and 4 bases at J, with 10 bases between the two ends. Looked up from germline, CDR1 is SNHLY and CDR2 is FYNNEI. The CDR3 bases are TGTGCCAGCAGTGTCCAGGGGAGCACTGAAGCTTTCTTT. Translated, it gives CASSVQGSTEAFF.

The genes are TRBV6-5 and TRBJ2-3, with 8 bases matching TRBD2. Trimming took 6 bases from V and 8 from J; bases not matched to a gene: 4. Germline CDR1 and CDR2: MNHEY and SVGAGI. This CDR3 is built from 12 residues. The CDR3 DNA follows: TGTGCCAGCAGCTCAACTAGCGGTACGCAGTATTTT. It codes for CASSSTSGTQYF.